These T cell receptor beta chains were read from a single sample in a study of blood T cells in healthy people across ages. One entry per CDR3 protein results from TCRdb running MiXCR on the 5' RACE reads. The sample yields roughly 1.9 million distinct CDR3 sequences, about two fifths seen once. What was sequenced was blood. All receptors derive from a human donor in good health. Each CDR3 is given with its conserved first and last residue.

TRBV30 CAWSPGTEQFF
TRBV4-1 CASSPHFRASDGYTF
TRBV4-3 CASSQDFSRGWGSTQYF
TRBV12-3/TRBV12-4 CASSTGQGVGSPLHF
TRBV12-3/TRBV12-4 CASSFYSRAGYTF
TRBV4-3 CASSQTRAGGLHNEQFF
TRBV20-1 CSARVYSSYNSPLHF
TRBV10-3 CAISESWTGVEADTQYF
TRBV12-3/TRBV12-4 CASSSGRRETQYF
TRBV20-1 CSARDPDSPTNTEAFF
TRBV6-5 CASTQLVGGLADTQYF
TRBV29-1 CSVEGGVSGANVLTF
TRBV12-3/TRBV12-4 CASSLRKNTGELFF
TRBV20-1 CSARGGKGRHEQFF
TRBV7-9 CASSPIQGSRIHF